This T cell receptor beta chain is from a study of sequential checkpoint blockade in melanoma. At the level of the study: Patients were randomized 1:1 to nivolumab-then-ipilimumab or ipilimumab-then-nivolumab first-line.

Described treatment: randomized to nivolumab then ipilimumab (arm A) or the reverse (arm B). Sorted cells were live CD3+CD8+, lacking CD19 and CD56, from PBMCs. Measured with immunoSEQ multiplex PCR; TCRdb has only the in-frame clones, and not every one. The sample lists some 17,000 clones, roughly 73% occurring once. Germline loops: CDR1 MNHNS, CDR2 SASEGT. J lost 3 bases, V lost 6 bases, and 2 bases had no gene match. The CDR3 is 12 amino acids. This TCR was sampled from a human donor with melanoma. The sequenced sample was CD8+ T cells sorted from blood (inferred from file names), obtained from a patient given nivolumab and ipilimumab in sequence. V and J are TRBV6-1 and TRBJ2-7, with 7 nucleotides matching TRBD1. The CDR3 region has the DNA TGTGCCAGCAGCACAGGGGACTACGAGCAGTACTTC. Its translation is CASSTGDYEQYF.